These 30 T cell receptor beta chains originate from one sample sequenced in a study of metastatic and nonmetastatic thyroid tumors. TCRdb ran MiXCR on the PCR reads. The repertoire includes about 16,000 clones, around 32% of them detected once, and approximately 12% sits in the top ten. The entire patient cohort was treatment-naive prior to thyroid surgery. The sequencing sample was made of tumor tissue. The receptor source for this set is a male donor with papillary thyroid cancer or a benign thyroid nodule (not recorded which). Some clones in this sample may be carry-over from other donors' samples.

This clone was seen ten or more times. The gene calls are TRBV11-2 and TRBJ1-3; TRBD1 agrees at 8 bases. The ends lost 7 bases at V and 6 bases at J; junction bases unmatched: 8. The CDR3 has 14 residues. Germline loops: CDR1 SGHAT, CDR2 FQNNGV. The CDR3 region is CASTIGQGLNTIYF. CDR3 nucleotide sequence: TGTGCCAGCACCATCGGACAGGGACTAAACACCATATATTTT.

This clone has a single count. This rearrangement joins TRBV20-1 to TRBJ1-6; D not certain. The CDR3 sequence is 12 residues long. Germline CDR1 reads DFQATT; CDR2 reads SNEGSKA (reference sequence). V was trimmed by 6 bases and J by 7 bases, leaving 10 bases between them. For the CDR3, the DNA is TGCAGTGCCGGTAGGACCAATTCACCCCTCCACTTT. Protein: CSAGRTNSPLHF.

This clone showed up just once. The rearrangement links TRBV11-2 to TRBJ2-3; D is unresolved. This CDR3 spans 15 amino acids. Per the germline V gene, CDR1 is SGHAT and CDR2 is FQNNGV. Deletions cut 5 bases from V and 4 bases from J, with 16 bases between. In DNA form, the CDR3 reads TGTGCCAGCAGCCTGGACCCCCGACGGTCAGATACGCAGTATTTT. Amino acids: CASSLDPRRSDTQYF.

There are many counts of this clone. The CDR3 loop reads CASSEQPSTIYF. CDR3 in DNA: TGTGCCAGCAGTGAACAACCGAGCACCATATATTTT. The V and J genes are TRBV2 and TRBJ1-3; D is uncertain. V was pared by 2 bases and J by 9 bases, with 8 bases between. CDR1 SNHLY and CDR2 FYNNEI come from the germline V gene. The CDR3 is 12 residues long.

The chain links TRBV4-3 to TRBJ1-2; tentatively, D is TRBD1 (5 bases). From germline, CDR1 is LGHNA and CDR2 YSLEER. Trimming cost V 2 bases and J 6 bases, with 16 bases left between them. The CDR3 contains 15 residues. The CDR3 DNA is TGCGCCAGCAGCCAACAATCGGGGGGATTCCATGGCTACACCTTC. Residues: CASSQQSGGFHGYTF.

The J gene is TRBJ2-7, the V gene TRBV6-2 or TRBV6-3, with D possibly being TRBD1 or TRBD2 (5 bases each). V lost 0 bases and J 0 bases, leaving 12 bases between the germline ends. Germline values: CDR1 MNHEY, CDR2 SVGEGT. This CDR3 contains 16 residues. CDR3 in amino acids: CASSYSGTAGSYEQYV. The CDR3 DNA reads as TGTGCCAGCAGTTACTCAGGGACGGCAGGCTCCTACGAGCAGTACGTC.

Note on this clone: A much larger clone differs by one base, so this may be a read error. The CDR3 ends on some other residue instead of the conserved phenylalanine or tryptophan, so this is likely a read error. The V gene is TRBV7-3, the J gene TRBJ2-5; possibly TRBD2 for D (5 bases). V lost 6 bases to trimming and J lost 7 bases, with 21 bases between them. CDR1 and CDR2 from the germline V gene are SGHTA and FQGTGA. The CDR3 is 15 amino acids. The chain's CDR3 is CASSSLAGGHGTQYL. CDR3 DNA sequence: TGTGCCAGCAGTTCACTGGCGGGTGGTCATGGGACCCAGTACCTC.

In its sample, this clone was seen a few times. V usage is TRBV20-1 and J usage is TRBJ1-6; TRBD1 aligns across 9 bases. V was pared by 0 bases and J by 7 bases, with 16 bases of the junction left unmatched. CDR1 and CDR2 from the germline V gene are DFQATT and SNEGSKA (reference sequence). CDR3 length: 19 residues. The CDR3 region is CSARDLGTGSHPTNSPLHF. The CDR3, as DNA: TGCAGTGCTAGAGATCTGGGGACAGGGAGTCACCCTACGAATTCACCCCTCCACTTT.

Within the sample, this clone is medium-sized (0.01 to 0.1%). The J gene is TRBJ2-1, the V gene TRBV28; 7 nucleotides match TRBD2. Germline loops: CDR1 MDHEN, CDR2 SYDVKM. V was pared by 7 bases and J by 4 bases, with 7 bases of the junction left unmatched. This CDR3 contains 14 residues. DNA for the CDR3: TGTGCCAGCAAGCGGGGAAACAAATACAATGAGCAGTTCTTC. It is translated as CASKRGNKYNEQFF.

On this clone: Germline is not matched at one junction end, which may reflect a read error. This chain connects TRBV14 to TRBJ1-3; D is uncertain. Germline assignment: CDR1 SGHDN and CDR2 FVKESK. This CDR3 spans 10 amino acids. The CDR3 DNA is TGTGCCAGCAGCCTAGCACGGACTAATTTT. Residues: CASSLARTNF.

The table lists this clone with many counts. The chain couples TRBV5-1 to TRBJ2-1; 10 bases are shared with TRBD2. The CDR3 loop spans 16 amino acids. Germline V gene data show CDR1 as SGHRS and CDR2 as YFSETQ. Unmatched junction bases numbered 13, after V lost 6 bases and J lost 7 bases. CDR3 sequence: CASTGGLAGERNEQFF. The CDR3 DNA follows: TGCGCCAGCACCGGGGGGCTAGCGGGAGAAAGGAATGAGCAGTTCTTC.

This clone was seen ten or more times. V and J are TRBV7-2 and TRBJ2-7; a possible D gene is TRBD1 (6 bases). CDR3 size: 14 residues. The V and J ends lost 4 bases and 3 bases respectively, with 13 bases between them. CDR1 and CDR2 (germline): SGHTA, FQGNSA. CDR3 sequence: CASSSGVDFYEQYF. The DNA for the CDR3 is TGTGCCAGCAGCTCAGGGGTCGATTTCTACGAGCAGTACTTC.

This clone was observed a few times. The chain is built from TRBV27 and TRBJ1-1; D gene ambiguous. The CDR3 length is 15 residues. Germline V gene sequence: CDR1 MNHEY, CDR2 SMNVEV (reference sequence). Trimming left V 6 bases short and J 6 bases short, with 20 bases between. CDR3 protein: CASRVELSGDSEAFF. The CDR3 nucleotides read TGTGCCAGCAGGGTCGAACTCAGTGGGGATTCTGAAGCTTTCTTT.

This clone is medium-sized within its sample. Within the sample, other DNA sequences also encode this same CDR3. The CDR3 DNA reads as TGTGCCAGCAGTCATGATAGCAATCAGCCCCAGCATTTT. It yields the protein CASSHDSNQPQHF. The chain couples TRBV28 to TRBJ1-5; the D is unclear. This CDR3 has 13 amino acids. In germline, CDR1 is MDHEN, CDR2 SYDVKM. V was shortened by 5 bases and J by 0 bases, with 5 bases between the two germline ends.

CDR3 bases: TGTGCCAGCAGCGTAGTGGGCTCTCCCCCCGGGGAGCTGTTTTTT. This sequence encodes CASSVVGSPPGELFF. The V and J genes are TRBV9 and TRBJ2-2; no firm D call. The V end was cut by 0 bases, the J end by 6 bases, with 12 bases between. Per the germline V gene, CDR1 is SGDLS and CDR2 is YYNGEE. The CDR3 has 15 residues.

The chain combines TRBV11-2 with TRBJ2-7, with D possibly matching TRBD2 (7 bases). Trimming left V 4 bases short and J 0 bases short, with 10 bases between. The CDR3 extends over 14 amino acids. CDR1 is SGHAT, CDR2 FQNNGV, per germline. In DNA, the CDR3 is TGTGCCAGCAGCTGGGGGGGCAGCTCCTACGAGCAGTACTTC. Its translation: CASSWGGSSYEQYF.

In this sample, this clone is large. This chain uses TRBV27 with TRBJ1-1; D perhaps matches TRBD1 (5 bases). CDR3 size: 16 residues. Germline assignment: CDR1 MNHEY and CDR2 SMNVEV (reference sequence). V was cut by 6 bases and J by 2 bases, with 19 bases left in between. Here the CDR3 reads CASREQPGAGNTEAFF. CDR3 nucleotide sequence: TGTGCCAGCAGAGAGCAACCCGGGGCTGGAAACACTGAAGCTTTCTTT.

The chain joins TRBV9 to TRBJ1-3; D ambiguous. Trimming cost V 0 bases and J 7 bases, with 11 bases left between them. CDR1 is SGDLS and CDR2 is YYNGEE in the germline V gene. The CDR3 consists of 14 residues. The CDR3 sequence: CASSVDPKGNTIYF. The CDR3, as DNA: TGTGCCAGCAGCGTAGACCCTAAGGGCAACACCATATATTTT. The variable domain in full, with the rest retrieved from reference TRBV9 and TRBJ1-3, is DSGVTQTPKHLITATGQRVTLRCSPRSGDLSVYWYQQSLDQGLQFLIQYYNGEERAKGNILERFSAQQFPDLHSELNLSSLELGDSALYFCASSVDPKGNTIYFGEGSWLTVV.

The rearrangement links TRBV19 to TRBJ1-2; weak D call: TRBD1 (6 bases). CDR3 length: 15 amino acids. In germline, CDR1 is LNHDA, CDR2 SQIVND (reference sequence). V was trimmed by 7 bases and J by 5 bases, leaving 20 bases between them. The CDR3 DNA is TGTGCCAGTACCAGGGACACCGGAATAGTATATGGCTACACCTTC. This encodes CASTRDTGIVYGYTF. Looking up the rest from reference TRBV19 and TRBJ1-2 gives the full variable domain: DGGITQSPKYLFRKEGQNVTLSCEQNLNHDAMYWYRQDPGQGLRLIYYSQIVNDFQKGDIAEGYSVSREKKESFPLTVTSAQKNPTAFYLCASTRDTGIVYGYTFGSGTRLTVV.

The rearrangement joins TRBV7-6 to TRBJ2-5, with D unresolved. Trimming stripped 1 base from V and 5 bases from J, with 11 bases between. This CDR3 region has 14 residues. In germline, CDR1 is SGHVS, CDR2 FNYEAQ. The CDR3 loop reads CASSLETIRETQYF. CDR3 bases: TGTGCCAGCAGCTTAGAGACGATTCGGGAGACCCAGTACTTC.

The chain recombines TRBV20-1 with TRBJ2-7; D gene uncertain. CDR1 and CDR2 from the germline V gene are DFQATT and SNEGSKA (reference sequence). Trimming stripped 0 bases from V and 0 bases from J, with 12 bases between. The CDR3 totals 15 residues. The CDR3 reads CSARDLGRHSYEQYF. The DNA of the CDR3 is TGCAGTGCTAGAGATCTCGGGCGGCACTCCTACGAGCAGTACTTC.

A few counts support this clone. The V and J genes are TRBV20-1 and TRBJ2-7; D is perhaps TRBD1 or TRBD2 (7 bases each). Looked up from germline, CDR1 is DFQATT and CDR2 is SNEGSKA (reference sequence). Deletions cut 4 bases from V and 0 bases from J, with 16 bases between. This CDR3 is built from 15 residues. Here the CDR3 DNA reads TGCAGTGCTAAGGGAGGGGGCACCACCTCCTACGAGCAGTACTTC. This translates into CSAKGGGTTSYEQYF.

This clone was counted a single time. The CDR3 does not end in the conserved phenylalanine or tryptophan, so this is likely a read error. J is TRBJ2-7 and V is TRBV4-1; 7 bases map to TRBD2. CDR1 is MGHRA and CDR2 is YSYEKL in the germline V gene. V lost 4 bases and J lost 2; bases outside the gene matches: 5. The length of the CDR3 is 14 residues. DNA for the CDR3: TGCGCCAGCAGCCGGGCGGCGGGGGCCTACGAGCAGTACCTC. Translating gives CASSRAAGAYEQYL.

The chain joins TRBV25-1 to TRBJ2-3; a weak D match, TRBD1 (6 bases). CDR1 and CDR2 (germline): MGHDK, SYGVNS. This CDR3 contains 15 residues. V was shortened by 5 bases and J by 1 base, with 13 bases between the two germline ends. Written as DNA, the CDR3 is TGTGCCAGCAGTAACGGGTGGGGGCGCACAGATACGCAGTATTTT. It is translated as CASSNGWGRTDTQYF.

This clone is labeled as medium-sized. No DNA is shown, since the ends of the CDR3 on it are uncertain; the CDR3 is the one TCRdb lists. This chain links TRBV6-1 with TRBJ1-5. The CDR3 totals 15 residues, both ends included. Germline CDR1 and CDR2: MNHNS and SASEGT. The CDR3: CASSSSGTRHQPQHF.

This clone was counted many times. The chain is built from TRBV10-2 and TRBJ2-7; D perhaps matches TRBD2 (5 bases). V lost 2 bases and J 3 bases, leaving 14 bases between the germline ends. CDR1 WSHSY and CDR2 SAAADI come from the germline V gene. The CDR3 sequence is 15 residues long. CDR3 loop: CASSETAPEGYEQYF. CDR3 DNA sequence: TGCGCCAGCAGTGAGACAGCACCCGAGGGCTACGAGCAGTACTTC.

This clone was recorded a few times. The chain has TRBV6-1 and TRBJ1-1, with D maybe TRBD1 (5 bases). The CDR3 sequence is 14 residues long. V shed 6 bases and J shed 3 bases, with 14 bases lying between them. Looked up from germline, CDR1 is MNHNS and CDR2 is SASEGT. CDR3: CASSRWGEDTEAFF. The CDR3 DNA reads TGTGCCAGCAGCCGTTGGGGGGAGGACACTGAAGCTTTCTTT.

This clone has more than one count but fewer than ten. This rearrangement joins TRBV11-2 to TRBJ2-7, with D hard to call. The CDR3 is made up of 15 amino acids. The V gene lost 1 base and the J gene lost 3 bases, with 13 bases spanning the gap. Germline V gene data show CDR1 as SGHAT and CDR2 as FQNNGV. The CDR3, as DNA: TGTGCCAGCAGCTTAGTTGCAGACCATAACTACGAGCAGTACTTC. Translating it yields CASSLVADHNYEQYF.

The genes are TRBV13 and TRBJ2-1; 8 nucleotides agree with TRBD1. Germline values: CDR1 PRHDT, CDR2 FYEKMQ (reference sequence). The CDR3 sequence is 15 residues long. The V segment lost 5 bases and the J segment 4 bases; nucleotides outside the gene matches: 7. The CDR3 loop reads CASSRQGTPYNEQFF. The CDR3 nucleotides are TGTGCCAGCAGCAGACAGGGGACCCCTTACAATGAGCAGTTCTTC. The full variable domain, completed using reference TRBV13 and TRBJ2-1, is AAGVIQSPRHLIKEKRETATLKCYPIPRHDTVYWYQQGPGQDPQFLISFYEKMQSDKGSIPDRFSAQQFSDYHSELNMSSLELGDSALYFCASSRQGTPYNEQFFGPGTRLTVL.

In its sample, this clone ranks as medium-sized. This sequence joins TRBV6-2 or TRBV6-3 and TRBJ2-6; D is unresolved. With 5 bases removed from V and 4 bases from J, the gap between germline ends came to 12 bases. The germline V gene encodes CDR1 MNHEY and CDR2 SVGEGT. This CDR3 contains 15 residues. CDR3 sequence: CASSPPVSGANVLTF. In DNA form, the CDR3 reads TGTGCCAGCAGTCCCCCAGTCTCCGGGGCCAACGTCCTGACTTTC.